The clone carrying this T cell receptor (beta chain) was observed many times. CDR1 and CDR2 (germline): SGHAT, FQNNGV. This CDR3 is 15 amino acids long. V shed 7 bases, J shed 1 base, and the junction held 8 bases outside the gene matches. This specimen belongs to a study of T cells after yellow fever vaccination. TCRdb re-analysed the 5' RACE reads in MiXCR, keeping a single row per CDR3 protein. The sample has 110,000 or so distinct CDR3 sequences, around 7.2% seen once. The sequence derives from a man younger than 30 who received the YFV17D yellow fever vaccine. The sequences come from CD4+ T cells sorted from PBMCs, collected approximately 40 days after the first yellow fever vaccination. This rearrangement joins TRBV11-2 to TRBJ2-3, with TRBD2 identical over 7 bases. The CDR3 protein is CASNSRGSGTDTQYF. DNA of the CDR3: TGTGCCAGCAATTCGCGGGGGTCGGGCACAGATACGCAGTATTTT.